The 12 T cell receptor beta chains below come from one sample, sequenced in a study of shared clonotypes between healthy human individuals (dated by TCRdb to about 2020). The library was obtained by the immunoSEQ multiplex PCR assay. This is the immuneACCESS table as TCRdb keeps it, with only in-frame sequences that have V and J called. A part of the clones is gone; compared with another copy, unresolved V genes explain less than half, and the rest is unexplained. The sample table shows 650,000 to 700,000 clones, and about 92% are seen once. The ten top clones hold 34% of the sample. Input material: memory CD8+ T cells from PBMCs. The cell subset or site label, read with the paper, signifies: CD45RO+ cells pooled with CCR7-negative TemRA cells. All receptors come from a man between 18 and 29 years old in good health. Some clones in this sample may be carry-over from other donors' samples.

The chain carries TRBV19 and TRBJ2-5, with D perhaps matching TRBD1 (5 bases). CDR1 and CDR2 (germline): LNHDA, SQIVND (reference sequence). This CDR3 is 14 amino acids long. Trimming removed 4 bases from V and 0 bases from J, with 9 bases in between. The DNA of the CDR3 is TGTGCCAGTAGTAGCGACAGCAACCAAGAGACCCAGTACTTC. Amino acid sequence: CASSSDSNQETQYF. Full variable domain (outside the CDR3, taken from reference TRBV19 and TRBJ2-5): DGGITQSPKYLFRKEGQNVTLSCEQNLNHDAMYWYRQDPGQGLRLIYYSQIVNDFQKGDIAEGYSVSREKKESFPLTVTSAQKNPTAFYLCASSSDSNQETQYFGPGTRLLVL.

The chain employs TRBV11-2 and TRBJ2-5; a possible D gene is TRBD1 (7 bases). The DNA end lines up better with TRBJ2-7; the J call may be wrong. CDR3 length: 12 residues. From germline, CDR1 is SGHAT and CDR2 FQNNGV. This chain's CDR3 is CATGGFNYEQYF. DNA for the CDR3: TGTGCCACAGGGGGGTTTAACTACGAGCAGTACTTC.

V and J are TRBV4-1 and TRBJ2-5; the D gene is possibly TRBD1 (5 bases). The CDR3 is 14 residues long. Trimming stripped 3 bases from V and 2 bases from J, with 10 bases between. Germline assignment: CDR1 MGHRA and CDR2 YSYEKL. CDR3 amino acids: CASSQTVIQETQYF. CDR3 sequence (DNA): TGCGCCAGCAGCCAGACAGTTATACAAGAGACCCAGTACTTC.

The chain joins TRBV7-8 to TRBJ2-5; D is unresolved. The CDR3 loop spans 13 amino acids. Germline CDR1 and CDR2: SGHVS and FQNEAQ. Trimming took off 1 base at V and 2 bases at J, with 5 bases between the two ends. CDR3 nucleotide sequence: TGTGCCAGCAGCTTAGGTCAGCAAGAGACCCAGTACTTC. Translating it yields CASSLGQQETQYF.

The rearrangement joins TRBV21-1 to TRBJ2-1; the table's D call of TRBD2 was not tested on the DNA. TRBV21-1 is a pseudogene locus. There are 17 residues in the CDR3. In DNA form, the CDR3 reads TGTGCCAGCAGCAAAGTAGGACTCCCCGCTTCCTACAATGAGCAGTTCTTC. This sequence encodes CASSKVGLPASYNEQFF.

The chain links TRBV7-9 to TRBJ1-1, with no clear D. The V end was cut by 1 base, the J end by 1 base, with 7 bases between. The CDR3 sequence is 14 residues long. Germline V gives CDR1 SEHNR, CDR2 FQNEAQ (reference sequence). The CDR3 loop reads CASSLVRQNTEAFF. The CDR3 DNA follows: TGTGCCAGCAGCTTAGTCCGGCAGAACACTGAAGCTTTCTTT.

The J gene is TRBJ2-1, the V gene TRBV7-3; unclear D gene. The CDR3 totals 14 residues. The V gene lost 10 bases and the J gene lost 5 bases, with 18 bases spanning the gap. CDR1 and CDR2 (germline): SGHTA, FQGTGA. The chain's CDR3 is CATKNGFNDNEQFF. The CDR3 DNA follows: TGTGCCACAAAGAACGGATTTAACGACAATGAGCAGTTCTTC.

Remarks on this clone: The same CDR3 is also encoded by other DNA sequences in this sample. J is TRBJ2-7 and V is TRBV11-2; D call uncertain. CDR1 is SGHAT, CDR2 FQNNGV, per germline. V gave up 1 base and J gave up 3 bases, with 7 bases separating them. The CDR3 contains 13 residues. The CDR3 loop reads CASSLAPSYEQYF. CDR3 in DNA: TGTGCCAGCAGCTTAGCCCCAAGCTACGAGCAGTACTTC.

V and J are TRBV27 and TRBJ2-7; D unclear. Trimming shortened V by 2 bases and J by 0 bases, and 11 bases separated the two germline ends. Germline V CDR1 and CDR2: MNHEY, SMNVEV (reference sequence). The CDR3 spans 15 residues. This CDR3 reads CASSLTQKLSYEQYF. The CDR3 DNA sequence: TGTGCCAGCAGTTTAACACAGAAACTCTCCTACGAGCAGTACTTC.

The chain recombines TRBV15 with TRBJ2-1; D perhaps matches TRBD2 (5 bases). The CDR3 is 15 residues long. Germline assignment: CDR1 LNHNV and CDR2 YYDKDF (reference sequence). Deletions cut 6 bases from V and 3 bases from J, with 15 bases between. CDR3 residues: CATSSGGRDYNEQFF. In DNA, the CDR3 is TGTGCCACCAGTTCGGGCGGACGGGACTACAATGAGCAGTTCTTC.

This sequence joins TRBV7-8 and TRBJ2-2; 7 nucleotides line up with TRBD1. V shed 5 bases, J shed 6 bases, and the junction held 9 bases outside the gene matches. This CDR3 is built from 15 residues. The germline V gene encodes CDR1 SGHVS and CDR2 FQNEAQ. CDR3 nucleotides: TGTGCCAGCAGCCCTCGGTGGGACAGCGCCGGGGAGCTGTTTTTT. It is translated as CASSPRWDSAGELFF.

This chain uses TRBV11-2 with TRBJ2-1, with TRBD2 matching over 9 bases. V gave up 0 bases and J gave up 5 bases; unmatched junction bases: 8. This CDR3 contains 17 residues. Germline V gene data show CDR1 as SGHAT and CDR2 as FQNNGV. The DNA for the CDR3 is TGTGCCAGCAGCTTAGATCTGTTAACTAGCGGGCACAATGAGCAGTTCTTC. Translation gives CASSLDLLTSGHNEQFF.